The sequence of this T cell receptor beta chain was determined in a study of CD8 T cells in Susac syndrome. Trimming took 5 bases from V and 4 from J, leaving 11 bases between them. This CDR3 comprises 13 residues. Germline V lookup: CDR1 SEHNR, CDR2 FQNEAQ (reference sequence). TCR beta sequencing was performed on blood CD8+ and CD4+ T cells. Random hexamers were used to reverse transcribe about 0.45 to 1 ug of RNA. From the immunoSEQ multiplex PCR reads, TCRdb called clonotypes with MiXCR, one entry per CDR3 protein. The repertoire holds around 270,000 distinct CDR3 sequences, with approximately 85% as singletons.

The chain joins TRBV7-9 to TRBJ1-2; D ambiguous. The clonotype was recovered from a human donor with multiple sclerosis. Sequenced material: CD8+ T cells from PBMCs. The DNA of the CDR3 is TGTGCCAGCAGCCTTCCTTTGGGCTATGGCTACACCTTC. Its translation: CASSLPLGYGYTF.